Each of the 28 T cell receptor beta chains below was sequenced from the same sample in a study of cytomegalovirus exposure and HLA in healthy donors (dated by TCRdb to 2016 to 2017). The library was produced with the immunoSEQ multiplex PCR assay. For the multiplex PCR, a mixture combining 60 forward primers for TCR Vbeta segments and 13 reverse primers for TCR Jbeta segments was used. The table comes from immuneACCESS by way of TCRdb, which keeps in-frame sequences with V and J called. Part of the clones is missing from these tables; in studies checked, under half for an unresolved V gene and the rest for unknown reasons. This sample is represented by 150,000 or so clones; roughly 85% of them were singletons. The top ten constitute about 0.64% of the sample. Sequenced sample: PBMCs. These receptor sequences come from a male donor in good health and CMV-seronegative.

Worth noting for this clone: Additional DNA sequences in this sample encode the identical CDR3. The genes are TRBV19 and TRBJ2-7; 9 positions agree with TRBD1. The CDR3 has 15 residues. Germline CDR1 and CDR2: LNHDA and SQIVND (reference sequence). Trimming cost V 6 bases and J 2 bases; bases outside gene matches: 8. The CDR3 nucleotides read TGTGCCAGTAGCACTGGCGGGACAGGGACCTACGAGCAGTACTTC. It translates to CASSTGGTGTYEQYF.

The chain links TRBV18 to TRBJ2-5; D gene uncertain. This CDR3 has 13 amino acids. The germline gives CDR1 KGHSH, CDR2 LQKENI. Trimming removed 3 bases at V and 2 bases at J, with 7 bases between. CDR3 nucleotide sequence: TGTGCCAGCTCACCTCCGTCTCAAGAGACCCAGTACTTC. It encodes CASSPPSQETQYF.

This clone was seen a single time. CDR3 DNA sequence: TGTGCCAGCAGTTACCAGGGCCTGGCTGGAAACACCATATATTTT. The encoded protein is CASSYQGLAGNTIYF. This chain joins TRBV6-5 and TRBJ1-3, with D possibly TRBD1 on 5 matching bases. Trimming cost V 2 bases and J 2 bases, with 10 bases left between them. Germline-derived CDR1 and CDR2 are MNHEY and SVGAGI. The CDR3 length is 15 residues.

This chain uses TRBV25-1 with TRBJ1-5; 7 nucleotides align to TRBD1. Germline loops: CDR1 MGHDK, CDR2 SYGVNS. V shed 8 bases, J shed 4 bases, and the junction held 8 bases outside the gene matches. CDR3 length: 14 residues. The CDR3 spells CASRGTADNQPQHF. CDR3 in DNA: TGTGCCAGCCGAGGGACAGCAGATAATCAGCCCCAGCATTTT.

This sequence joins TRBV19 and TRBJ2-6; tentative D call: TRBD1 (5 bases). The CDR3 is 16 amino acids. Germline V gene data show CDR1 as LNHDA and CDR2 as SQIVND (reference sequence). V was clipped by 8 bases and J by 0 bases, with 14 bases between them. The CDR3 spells CASGQRAVSGANVLTF. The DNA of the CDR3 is TGTGCCAGTGGACAACGGGCCGTCTCTGGGGCCAACGTCCTGACTTTC.

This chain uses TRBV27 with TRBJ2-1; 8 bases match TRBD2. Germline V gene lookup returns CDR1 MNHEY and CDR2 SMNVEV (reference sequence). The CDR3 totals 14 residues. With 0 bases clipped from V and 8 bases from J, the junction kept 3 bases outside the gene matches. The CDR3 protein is CASSLSTSGYEQFF. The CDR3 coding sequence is TGTGCCAGCAGTTTATCAACTAGCGGTTATGAGCAGTTCTTC.

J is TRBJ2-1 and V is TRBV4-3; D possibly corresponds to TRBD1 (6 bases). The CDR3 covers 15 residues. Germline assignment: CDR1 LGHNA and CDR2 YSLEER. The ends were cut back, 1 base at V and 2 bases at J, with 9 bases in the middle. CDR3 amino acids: CASSQGWTAYNEQFF. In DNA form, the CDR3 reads TGCGCCAGCAGCCAAGGGTGGACAGCCTACAATGAGCAGTTCTTC.

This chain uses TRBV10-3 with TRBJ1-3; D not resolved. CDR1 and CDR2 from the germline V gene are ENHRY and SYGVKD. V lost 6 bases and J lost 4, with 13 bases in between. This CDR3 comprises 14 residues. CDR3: CAIRNSGLGNTIYF. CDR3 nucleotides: TGTGCCATCAGGAATTCAGGCTTGGGAAACACCATATATTTT.

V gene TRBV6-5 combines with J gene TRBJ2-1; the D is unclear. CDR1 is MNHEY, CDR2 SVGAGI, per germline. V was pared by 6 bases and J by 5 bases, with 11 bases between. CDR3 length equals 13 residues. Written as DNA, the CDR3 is TGTGCCAGCAGGGGCTCCCTTAACAATGAGCAGTTCTTC. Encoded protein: CASRGSLNNEQFF.

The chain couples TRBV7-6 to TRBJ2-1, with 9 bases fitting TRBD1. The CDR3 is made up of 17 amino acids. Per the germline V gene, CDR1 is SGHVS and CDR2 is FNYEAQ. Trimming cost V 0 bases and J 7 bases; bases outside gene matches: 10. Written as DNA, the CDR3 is TGTGCCAGCAGCTTAGCGAGGGGACAGGGAAAACGGAATGAGCAGTTCTTC. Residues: CASSLARGQGKRNEQFF.

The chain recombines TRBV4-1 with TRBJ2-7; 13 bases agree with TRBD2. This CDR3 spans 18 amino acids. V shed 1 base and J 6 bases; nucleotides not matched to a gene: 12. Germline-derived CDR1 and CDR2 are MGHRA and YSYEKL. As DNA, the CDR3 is TGCGCCAGCAGCCAAGGAACTAGCGGGAGGGCCTCCTTTGGCGAGCAGTACTTC. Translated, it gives CASSQGTSGRASFGEQYF.

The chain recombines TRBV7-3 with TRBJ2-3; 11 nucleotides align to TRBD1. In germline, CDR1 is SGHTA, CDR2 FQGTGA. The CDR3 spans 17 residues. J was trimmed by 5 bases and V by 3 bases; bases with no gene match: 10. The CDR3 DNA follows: TGTGCCAGCAGCTTCCGCTCCGGGACAGGGGGTGGAGATACGCAGTATTTT. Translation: CASSFRSGTGGGDTQYF.

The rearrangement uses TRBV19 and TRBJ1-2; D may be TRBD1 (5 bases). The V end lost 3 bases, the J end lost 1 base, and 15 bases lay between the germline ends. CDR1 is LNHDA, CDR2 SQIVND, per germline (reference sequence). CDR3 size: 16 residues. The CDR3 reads CASSIYIGAFNYGYTF. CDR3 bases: TGTGCCAGTAGTATTTATATAGGGGCATTTAACTATGGCTACACCTTC.

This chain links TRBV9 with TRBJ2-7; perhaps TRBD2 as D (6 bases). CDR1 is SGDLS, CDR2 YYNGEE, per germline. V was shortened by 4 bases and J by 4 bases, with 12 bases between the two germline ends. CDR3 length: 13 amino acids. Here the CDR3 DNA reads TGTGCCAGCAGCCTCGGGACTTGGTACGAGCAGTACTTC. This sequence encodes CASSLGTWYEQYF. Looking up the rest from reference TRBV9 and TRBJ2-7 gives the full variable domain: DSGVTQTPKHLITATGQRVTLRCSPRSGDLSVYWYQQSLDQGLQFLIQYYNGEERAKGNILERFSAQQFPDLHSELNLSSLELGDSALYFCASSLGTWYEQYFGPGTRLTVT.

CDR3 bases: TGCGCCAGCAGCTCCCTGGGGGGTAGCAATCAGCCCCAGCATTTT. Protein: CASSSLGGSNQPQHF. The gene calls are TRBV5-1 and TRBJ1-5; TRBD1 is a possible D gene (5 bases). Trimming took off 3 bases at V and 0 bases at J, with 10 bases between the two ends. The CDR3 has 15 residues. Germline V gene sequence: CDR1 SGHRS, CDR2 YFSETQ. Based on the CDR3 plus reference TRBV5-1 and TRBJ1-5, the full variable domain is KAGVTQTPRYLIKTRGQQVTLSCSPISGHRSVSWYQQTPGQGLQFLFEYFSETQRNKGNFPGRFSGRQFSNSRSEMNVSTLELGDSALYLCASSSLGGSNQPQHFGDGTRLSIL.

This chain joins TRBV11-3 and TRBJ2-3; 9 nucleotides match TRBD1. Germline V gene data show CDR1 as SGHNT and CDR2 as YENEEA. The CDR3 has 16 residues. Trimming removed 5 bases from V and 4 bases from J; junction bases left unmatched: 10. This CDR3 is CASSPPGQGFADTQYF. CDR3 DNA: TGTGCCAGCAGCCCGCCGGGACAGGGCTTCGCAGATACGCAGTATTTT.

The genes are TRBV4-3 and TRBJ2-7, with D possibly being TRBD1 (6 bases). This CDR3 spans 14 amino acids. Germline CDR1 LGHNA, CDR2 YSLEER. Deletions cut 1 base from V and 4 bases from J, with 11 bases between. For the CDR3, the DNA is TGCGCCAGCAGCCAAGTTATCCAGGGGTACGAGCAGTACTTC. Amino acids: CASSQVIQGYEQYF.

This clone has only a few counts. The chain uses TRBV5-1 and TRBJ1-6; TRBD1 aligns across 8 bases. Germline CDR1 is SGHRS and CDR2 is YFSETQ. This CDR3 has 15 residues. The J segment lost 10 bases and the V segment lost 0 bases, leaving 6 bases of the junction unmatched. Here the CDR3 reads CASSLGQGLGSPLHF. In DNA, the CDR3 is TGCGCCAGCAGCTTGGGACAGGGGTTAGGGTCACCCCTCCACTTT.

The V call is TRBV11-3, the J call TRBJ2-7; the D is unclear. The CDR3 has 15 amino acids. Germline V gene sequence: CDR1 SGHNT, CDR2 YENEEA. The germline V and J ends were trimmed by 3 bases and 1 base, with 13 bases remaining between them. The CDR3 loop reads CASSLRQRTSYEQYF. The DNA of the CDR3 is TGTGCCAGCAGCTTGAGGCAGAGAACGTCCTACGAGCAGTACTTC.

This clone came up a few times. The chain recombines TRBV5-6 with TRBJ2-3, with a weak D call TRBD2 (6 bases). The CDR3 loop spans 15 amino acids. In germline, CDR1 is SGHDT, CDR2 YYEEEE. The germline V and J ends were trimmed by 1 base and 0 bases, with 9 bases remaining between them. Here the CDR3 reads CASSLRGFSTDTQYF. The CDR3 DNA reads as TGTGCCAGCAGCTTGCGGGGGTTTAGCACAGATACGCAGTATTTT.

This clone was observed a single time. CDR3 in amino acids: CASSESRTTFSYNEQFF. The CDR3 nucleotides are TGTGCCAGCAGTGAAAGCAGGACTACATTCTCCTACAATGAGCAGTTCTTC. V usage is TRBV25-1 and J usage is TRBJ2-1; tentatively, D is TRBD2 (6 bases). Trimming took off 2 bases at V and 0 bases at J, with 14 bases between the two ends. The germline CDR1 and CDR2 sequences are MGHDK and SYGVNS. The CDR3 spans 17 residues.

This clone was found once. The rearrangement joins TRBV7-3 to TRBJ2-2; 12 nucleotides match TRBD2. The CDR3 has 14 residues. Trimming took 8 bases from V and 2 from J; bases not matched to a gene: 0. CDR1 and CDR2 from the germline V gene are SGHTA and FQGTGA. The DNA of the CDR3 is TGTGCCAGCGGACTAGCGGGAAACACCGGGGAGCTGTTTTTT. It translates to CASGLAGNTGELFF. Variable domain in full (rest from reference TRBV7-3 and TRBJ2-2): GAGVSQTPSNKVTEKGKYVELRCDPISGHTALYWYRQSLGQGPEFLIYFQGTGAADDSGLPNDRFFAVRPEGSVSTLKIQRTERGDSAVYLCASGLAGNTGELFFGEGSRLTVL.

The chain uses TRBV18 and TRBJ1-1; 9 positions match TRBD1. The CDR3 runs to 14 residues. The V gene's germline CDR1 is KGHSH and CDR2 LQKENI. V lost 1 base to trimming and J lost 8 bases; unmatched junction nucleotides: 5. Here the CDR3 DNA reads TGTGCCAGCTCACCACGGGACAGGGAAAAGGAAGCTTTCTTT. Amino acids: CASSPRDREKEAFF.

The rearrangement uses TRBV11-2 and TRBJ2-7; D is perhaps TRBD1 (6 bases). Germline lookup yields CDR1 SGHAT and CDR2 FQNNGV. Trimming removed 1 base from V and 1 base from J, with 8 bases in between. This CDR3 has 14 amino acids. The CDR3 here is CASSLVRGSYEQYF. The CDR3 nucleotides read TGTGCCAGCAGCTTAGTTAGGGGGTCCTACGAGCAGTACTTC.

The CDR3 bases are TGTGCCAGTAGGGGACTAGCGGGGGTGGCCTACAATGAGCAGTTCTTC. Protein product: CASRGLAGVAYNEQFF. The rearrangement joins TRBV19 to TRBJ2-1; 14 positions match TRBD2. The CDR3 consists of 16 residues. After removal of 6 bases from V and 2 bases from J, the junction contained 3 bases not matched to a gene. The germline V gene has CDR1 LNHDA and CDR2 SQIVND (reference sequence).

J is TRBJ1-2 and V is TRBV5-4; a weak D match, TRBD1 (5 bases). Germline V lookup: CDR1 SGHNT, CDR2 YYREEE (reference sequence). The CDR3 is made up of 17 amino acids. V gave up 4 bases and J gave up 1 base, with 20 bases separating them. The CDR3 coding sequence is TGTGCCAGCAGCCCGGACACAGCCCAACCACTTAACTATGGCTACACCTTC. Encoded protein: CASSPDTAQPLNYGYTF.

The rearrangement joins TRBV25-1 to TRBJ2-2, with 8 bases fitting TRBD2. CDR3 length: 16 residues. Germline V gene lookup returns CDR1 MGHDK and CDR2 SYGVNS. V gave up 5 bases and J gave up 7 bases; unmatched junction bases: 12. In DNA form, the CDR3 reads TGTGCCAGCAGTCACCTTACCGGGGGGGTCTACGGGGAGCTGTTTTTT. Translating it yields CASSHLTGGVYGELFF.

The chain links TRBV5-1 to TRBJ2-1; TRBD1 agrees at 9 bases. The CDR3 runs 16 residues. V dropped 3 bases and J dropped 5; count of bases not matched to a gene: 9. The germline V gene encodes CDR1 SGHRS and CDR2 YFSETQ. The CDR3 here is CASSWTGQGTNNEQFF. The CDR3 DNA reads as TGCGCCAGCAGCTGGACTGGACAGGGGACAAACAATGAGCAGTTCTTC.